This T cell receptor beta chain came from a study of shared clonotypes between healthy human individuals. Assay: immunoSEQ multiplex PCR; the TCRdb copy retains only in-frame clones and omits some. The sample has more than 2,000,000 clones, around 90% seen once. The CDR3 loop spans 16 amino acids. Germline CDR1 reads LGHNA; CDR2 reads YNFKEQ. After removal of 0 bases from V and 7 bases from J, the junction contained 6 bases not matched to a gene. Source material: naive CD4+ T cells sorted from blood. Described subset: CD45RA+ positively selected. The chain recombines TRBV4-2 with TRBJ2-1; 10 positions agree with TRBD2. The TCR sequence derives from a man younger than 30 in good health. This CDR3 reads CASSQEIAGGGNEQFF. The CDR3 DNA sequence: TGTGCCAGCAGCCAAGAGATAGCGGGGGGTGGAAATGAGCAGTTCTTC.